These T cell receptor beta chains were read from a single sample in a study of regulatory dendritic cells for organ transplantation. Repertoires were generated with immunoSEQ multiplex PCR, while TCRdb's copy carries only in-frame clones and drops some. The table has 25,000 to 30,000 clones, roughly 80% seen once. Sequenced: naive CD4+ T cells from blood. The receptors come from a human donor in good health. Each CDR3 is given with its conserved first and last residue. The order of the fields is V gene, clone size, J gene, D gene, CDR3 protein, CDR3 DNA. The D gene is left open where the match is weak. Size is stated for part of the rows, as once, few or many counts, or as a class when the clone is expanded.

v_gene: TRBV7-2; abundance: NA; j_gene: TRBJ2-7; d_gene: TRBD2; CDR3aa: CASSFSGGLDYEQYF; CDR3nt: TGTGCCAGCAGCTTTAGCGGGGGACTAGATTACGAGCAGTACTTC
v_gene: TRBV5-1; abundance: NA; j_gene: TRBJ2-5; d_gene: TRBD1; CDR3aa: CASSVGGTGRQETQYF; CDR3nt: TGCGCCAGCAGCGTCGGAGGGACAGGGCGCCAAGAGACCCAGTACTTC
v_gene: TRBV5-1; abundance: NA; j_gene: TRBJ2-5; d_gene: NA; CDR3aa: CASSLWTAGETQYF; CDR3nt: TGCGCCAGCAGCCTCTGGACAGCCGGCGAGACCCAGTACTTC
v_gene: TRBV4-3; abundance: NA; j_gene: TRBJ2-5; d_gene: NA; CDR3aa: CASSQGNRGETQYF; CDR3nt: TGCGCCAGCAGCCAAGGAAATCGCGGGGAGACCCAGTACTTC
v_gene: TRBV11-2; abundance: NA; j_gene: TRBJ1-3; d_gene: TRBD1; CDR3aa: CASSPWDRGSSGNTIYF; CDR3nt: TGTGCCAGCAGCCCCTGGGACAGGGGGTCCTCTGGAAACACCATATATTTT
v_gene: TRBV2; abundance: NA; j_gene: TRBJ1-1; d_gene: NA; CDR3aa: CASSVTRVGTEAFF; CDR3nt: TGTGCCAGCAGTGTTACCAGGGTTGGCACTGAAGCTTTCTTT
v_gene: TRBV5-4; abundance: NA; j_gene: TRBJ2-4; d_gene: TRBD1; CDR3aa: CASSLWDRLAKNIQYF; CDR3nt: TGTGCCAGCAGCTTGTGGGACAGGTTAGCCAAAAACATTCAGTACTTC
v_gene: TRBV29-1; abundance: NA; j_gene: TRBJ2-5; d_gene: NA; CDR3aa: CSATPAEAGTQYF; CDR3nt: TGCAGCGCCACCCCGGCAGAGGCGGGGACCCAGTACTTC
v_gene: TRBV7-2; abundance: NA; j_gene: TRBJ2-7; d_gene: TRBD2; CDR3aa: CASRREGRGGEQYF; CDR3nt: TGTGCCAGCAGGCGAGAGGGTCGGGGAGGGGAGCAGTACTTC
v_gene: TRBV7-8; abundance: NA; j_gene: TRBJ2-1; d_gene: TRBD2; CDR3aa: CASSLATSGGYNEQFF; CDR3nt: TGTGCCAGCAGCTTAGCTACTAGCGGGGGCTACAATGAGCAGTTCTTC
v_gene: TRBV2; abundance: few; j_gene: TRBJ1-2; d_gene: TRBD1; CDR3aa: CASSVGQGANYGYTF; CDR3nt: TGTGCCAGCAGTGTCGGACAGGGGGCGAACTATGGCTACACCTTC
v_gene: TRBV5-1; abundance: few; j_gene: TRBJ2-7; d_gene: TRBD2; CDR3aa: CASSATSGEPYEQYF; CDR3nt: TGCGCCAGCAGCGCCACTAGCGGTGAGCCCTACGAGCAGTACTTC
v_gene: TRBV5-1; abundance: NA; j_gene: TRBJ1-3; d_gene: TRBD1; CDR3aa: CASSLGQAPSSGNTIYF; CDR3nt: TGCGCCAGCAGCTTAGGACAGGCTCCTTCCTCTGGAAACACCATATATTTT
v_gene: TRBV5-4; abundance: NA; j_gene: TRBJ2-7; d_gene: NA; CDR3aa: CASSLMREHEQYF; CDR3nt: TGTGCCAGCAGCTTGATGAGGGAGCACGAGCAGTACTTC
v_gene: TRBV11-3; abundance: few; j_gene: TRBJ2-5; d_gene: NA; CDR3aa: CASSQLELGRKETQYF; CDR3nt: TGTGCCAGCAGTCAACTCGAGCTAGGCCGCAAAGAGACCCAGTACTTC
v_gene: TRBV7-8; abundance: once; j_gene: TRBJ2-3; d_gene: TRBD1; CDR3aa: CASSLVGGQGPDTQYF; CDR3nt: TGTGCCAGCAGCTTAGTAGGGGGACAGGGCCCAGATACGCAGTATTTT
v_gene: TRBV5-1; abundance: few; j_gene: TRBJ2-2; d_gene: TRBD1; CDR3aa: CASSYGQGSGELFF; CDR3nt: TGCGCCAGCAGCTACGGACAGGGCTCCGGGGAGCTGTTTTTT
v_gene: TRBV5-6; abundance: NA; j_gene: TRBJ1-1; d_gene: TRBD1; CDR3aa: CASSLGQGLNTEAFF; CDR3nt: TGTGCCAGCAGCCTCGGACAGGGGTTGAACACTGAAGCTTTCTTT
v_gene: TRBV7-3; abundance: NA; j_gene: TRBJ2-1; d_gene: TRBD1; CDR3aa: CASSSTGNFNEQFF; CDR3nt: TGTGCCAGCAGCTCGACAGGGAATTTTAATGAGCAGTTCTTC
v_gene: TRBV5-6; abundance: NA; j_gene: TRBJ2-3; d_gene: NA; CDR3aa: CASNFLTAAGTDTQYF; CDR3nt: TGTGCCAGCAACTTCCTGACCGCCGCGGGCACAGATACGCAGTATTTT
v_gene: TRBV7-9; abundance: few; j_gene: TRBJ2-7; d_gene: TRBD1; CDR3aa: CASSLESGGEQYF; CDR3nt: TGTGCCAGCAGCTTAGAGTCAGGGGGCGAGCAGTACTTC
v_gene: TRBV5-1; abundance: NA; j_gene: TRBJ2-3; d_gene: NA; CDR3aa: CASSLDGTTDTQYF; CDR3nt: TGCGCCAGCAGCTTGGACGGTACCACAGATACGCAGTATTTT
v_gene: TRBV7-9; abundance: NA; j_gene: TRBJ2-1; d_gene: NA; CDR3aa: CASSPTGHASNEQFF; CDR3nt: TGTGCCAGCAGCCCCACGGGACATGCGTCCAATGAGCAGTTCTTC